The 23 T cell receptor beta chains reported below all come from one sample, sequenced in a study of cytomegalovirus exposure and HLA in healthy donors. It was with 60 Vbeta and 13 Jbeta primers that the PCR ran. The repertoire was sequenced with immunoSEQ multiplex PCR; TCRdb's copy has only in-frame clones and lacks some. The sample has 50,000 to 65,000 clones, under 85% seen once. The sequencing input was PBMCs. These receptors were collected from a man in his fifties in good health and CMV-seropositive.

Only one count was recorded for this clone. This sequence joins TRBV7-8 and TRBJ2-5; maybe TRBD2 (7 bases). Gene TRBJ2-7 matches the end of the DNA better, so the J call may be wrong. This CDR3 comprises 15 residues. Looked up from germline, CDR1 is SGHVS and CDR2 is FQNEAQ. The CDR3 nucleotides read TGTGCCAGCAGCCTTAGGGGGGGCGGGACCTACGAGCAGTACTTC. Encoded protein: CASSLRGGGTYEQYF.

A remark on this clone: The junction shows a germline mismatch at one end, possibly a read error. V gene TRBV10-3 combines with J gene TRBJ2-7; D is perhaps TRBD1 (6 bases). Germline V gene lookup returns CDR1 ENHRY and CDR2 SYGVKD. The CDR3 has 14 residues. The CDR3 is CAISETGFSHEQYF. The CDR3 nucleotides read TGTGCCATCAGTGAGACAGGGTTCTCCCACGAGCAGTACTTC.

The rearrangement uses TRBV29-1 and TRBJ2-7, with 9 bases fitting TRBD2. Germline V lookup: CDR1 SQVTM, CDR2 ANQGSEA. There are 11 residues in the CDR3. Trimming at V came to 4 bases and at J to 10 bases, leaving 5 bases not matched to a gene. The CDR3 loop is CSVGASGTQYF. DNA of the CDR3: TGCAGCGTTGGGGCTAGCGGGACTCAGTACTTC.

This rearrangement joins TRBV4-3 to TRBJ1-5; D is undetermined. From germline, CDR1 is LGHNA and CDR2 YSLEER. This CDR3 region has 13 residues. The ends were cut back, 1 base at V and 3 bases at J, with 4 bases in the middle. CDR3 protein: CASSQAFNQPQHF. DNA of the CDR3: TGCGCCAGCAGCCAAGCGTTCAATCAGCCCCAGCATTTT.

This sequence joins TRBV4-2 and TRBJ2-7; possibly TRBD1 for D (5 bases). This CDR3 is 16 amino acids long. Trimming stripped 0 bases from V and 0 bases from J, with 12 bases between. Per germline, CDR1 LGHNA and CDR2 YNFKEQ. The CDR3 DNA is TGTGCCAGCAGCCAAGATCCCAGGGCCCTCTCCTACGAGCAGTACTTC. Its protein is CASSQDPRALSYEQYF.

This clone was seen a handful of times. The chain carries TRBV7-6 and TRBJ2-7, with TRBD1 as a possible D gene (5 bases). The CDR3 loop spans 14 amino acids. The germline V and J ends were trimmed by 4 bases and 6 bases, with 16 bases remaining between them. Germline assignment: CDR1 SGHVS and CDR2 FNYEAQ. The CDR3 loop reads CASSWGRDSLEQYF. The DNA of the CDR3 is TGTGCCAGCAGCTGGGGCAGGGATTCCCTCGAGCAGTACTTC.

The genes are TRBV19 and TRBJ1-5; tentative D call: TRBD1 (6 bases). V was trimmed by 3 bases and J by 7 bases, leaving 13 bases between them. The CDR3 runs to 14 residues. Germline V lookup: CDR1 LNHDA, CDR2 SQIVND (reference sequence). CDR3 in amino acids: CASSISGERQPQHF. In DNA, the CDR3 is TGTGCCAGTAGTATTTCAGGGGAAAGGCAGCCCCAGCATTTT.

This chain links TRBV10-2 with TRBJ1-1, with D possibly matching TRBD1 (6 bases). The germline V gene has CDR1 WSHSY and CDR2 SAAADI. There are 13 residues in the CDR3. With 6 bases removed from V and 4 bases from J, the gap between germline ends came to 12 bases. The DNA of the CDR3 is TGCGCCAGCAGGTACAGGGCAGGCACTGAAGCTTTCTTT. It specifies CASRYRAGTEAFF.

This chain joins TRBV5-4 and TRBJ1-2; D is unresolved. The CDR3 has 15 amino acids. In germline, CDR1 is SGHNT, CDR2 YYREEE (reference sequence). Trimming left V 0 bases short and J 2 bases short, with 11 bases between. The CDR3 is CASSLGLEVNYGYTF. The DNA for the CDR3 is TGTGCCAGCAGCTTGGGCCTGGAGGTGAACTATGGCTACACCTTC.

V usage is TRBV19 and J usage is TRBJ1-6; 9 bases match TRBD1. With 0 bases clipped from V and 0 bases from J, the junction kept 3 bases outside the gene matches. CDR1 and CDR2 from the germline V gene are LNHDA and SQIVND (reference sequence). The CDR3 runs 18 residues. CDR3 in amino acids: CASSIEDRGGSYNSPLHF. In DNA form, the CDR3 reads TGTGCCAGTAGTATAGAGGACAGGGGAGGCTCCTATAATTCACCCCTCCACTTT.

As for this clone: The germline gene is not matched at one end of the junction; a read error may be the cause. The V gene is TRBV27, the J gene TRBJ2-3, with D maybe TRBD2 (5 bases). The CDR3 is 17 residues long. CDR1 and CDR2 from the germline V gene are MNHEY and SMNVEV (reference sequence). For the CDR3, the DNA is TGTGACAGCGCCCCCTCGGTTTTGTTGGGAGTCACAGATACGCAGTATTTT. It yields the protein CDSAPSVLLGVTDTQYF.

This chain uses TRBV4-1 with TRBJ2-7, with TRBD2 identical over 7 bases. V was clipped by 1 base and J by 5 bases; unmatched bases: 11. Germline V CDR1 and CDR2: MGHRA, YSYEKL. There are 16 residues in the CDR3. CDR3 coding DNA: TGCGCCAGCAGCCAAGGGGAGACTAGCATTAGGGACGAGCAGTACTTC. Translating gives CASSQGETSIRDEQYF.

This clone occurred a few times. The chain recombines TRBV6-5 with TRBJ2-7; tentatively, D is TRBD2 (5 bases). The germline V and J ends were trimmed by 5 bases and 5 bases, with 16 bases remaining between them. This CDR3 has 14 amino acids. Germline CDR1 is MNHEY and CDR2 is SVGAGI. The CDR3: CASSPSKGAHEQYF. The DNA of the CDR3 is TGTGCCAGCAGTCCCTCCAAGGGAGCCCACGAGCAGTACTTC.

This clone has a handful of counts. A single base separates this from a much larger clone, so it may be a read error. The chain uses TRBV11-2 and TRBJ2-1; a weak D match, TRBD2 (6 bases). Germline values: CDR1 SGHAT, CDR2 FQNNGV. V was shortened by 5 bases and J by 3 bases, with 17 bases between the two germline ends. The CDR3 is 16 amino acids. The CDR3 loop is CASSHPGVASYNEQFF. The CDR3, as DNA: TGTGCCAGCAGCCATCCGGGAGTAGCGAGCTACAATGAGCAGTTCTTC.

CDR3 amino acids: CASSSDRLVTGELFF. The CDR3 DNA follows: TGTGCCAGCTCGTCGGACAGGTTGGTTACCGGGGAGCTGTTTTTT. The V call is TRBV18, the J call TRBJ2-2; 7 nucleotides align to TRBD1. Germline-derived CDR1 and CDR2 are KGHSH and LQKENI. There are 15 residues in the CDR3. Trimming took 6 bases from V and 5 from J; bases not matched to a gene: 9.

The V and J genes are TRBV28 and TRBJ2-7, with 7 bases matching TRBD2. CDR1 and CDR2 (germline): MDHEN, SYDVKM. J gave up 12 bases and V 10 bases, and 12 bases lay outside the gene matches. CDR3 length: 11 amino acids. The CDR3 loop reads CATGLVGFSYF. The CDR3 coding sequence is TGTGCCACCGGACTAGTCGGGTTTTCGTACTTC.

This chain links TRBV25-1 with TRBJ1-1; no firm D call. Per the germline V gene, CDR1 is MGHDK and CDR2 is SYGVNS. V lost 8 bases to trimming and J lost 0 bases, with 10 bases between them. The CDR3 extends over 13 amino acids. Here the CDR3 DNA reads TGTGCCAGCGGAGATCCAATGAACACTGAAGCTTTCTTT. Translating gives CASGDPMNTEAFF.

The rearrangement joins TRBV19 to TRBJ2-7, with 7 bases lining up with TRBD1. The CDR3 length is 16 residues. Germline CDR1 LNHDA, CDR2 SQIVND (reference sequence). V lost 3 bases, J lost 6 bases, and 14 bases stayed unmatched. Here the CDR3 reads CASSIRIGAGGREQYF. The CDR3 nucleotides are TGTGCCAGTAGTATTCGGATTGGCGCAGGGGGACGCGAGCAGTACTTC.

Concerning this clone: The junction departs from the called germline gene at one end, perhaps through a read error. The rearrangement joins TRBV4-1 to TRBJ1-6; D call uncertain. The CDR3 has 17 amino acids. Germline CDR1 MGHRA, CDR2 YSYEKL. For the CDR3, the DNA is TGCGCCAGCAGCCAAGGAAGTGCAGACTCCTATAATTCCCCCCCCCACTTT. It is translated as CASSQGSADSYNSPPHF.

The V and J genes are TRBV5-4 and TRBJ2-5, with TRBD2 as a possible D gene (5 bases). Trimming stripped 4 bases from V and 5 bases from J, with 15 bases between. Germline V gene data show CDR1 as SGHNT and CDR2 as YYREEE (reference sequence). CDR3 length equals 14 residues. In DNA, the CDR3 is TGTGCCAGCAGCCCGGCCACGGGGAAGGAGACCCAGTACTTC. Its protein is CASSPATGKETQYF. The full variable domain, its missing parts supplied by reference TRBV5-4 and TRBJ2-5, is ETGVTQSPTHLIKTRGQQVTLRCSSQSGHNTVSWYQQALGQGPQFIFQYYREEENGRGNFPPRFSGLQFPNYSSELNVNALELDDSALYLCASSPATGKETQYFGPGTRLLVL.

The chain is built from TRBV25-1 and TRBJ2-3, with 7 bases lining up with TRBD1. Germline V gene sequence: CDR1 MGHDK, CDR2 SYGVNS. CDR3 length equals 11 residues. J gave up 5 bases and V 8 bases, and 1 base lay outside the gene matches. The CDR3 reads CASGQEDTQYF. In DNA form, the CDR3 reads TGTGCCAGCGGACAGGAAGATACGCAGTATTTT.

The chain has TRBV10-3 and TRBJ1-1; possible D gene TRBD1, 5 bases. From germline, CDR1 is ENHRY and CDR2 SYGVKD. Trimming took 2 bases from V and 0 from J, leaving 10 bases between them. This CDR3 comprises 15 residues. DNA of the CDR3: TGTGCCATCAGTGAGCAGGGACTCCTGAACACTGAAGCTTTCTTT. It translates to CAISEQGLLNTEAFF.

The gene calls are TRBV7-3 and TRBJ2-1, with TRBD2 matching over 8 bases. This CDR3 has 16 amino acids. J gave up 5 bases and V 4 bases, and 10 bases lay outside the gene matches. CDR1 is SGHTA, CDR2 FQGTGA, per germline. The CDR3 loop is CASSSHGSGRNNEQFF. CDR3 DNA sequence: TGTGCCAGCAGCTCCCATGGAAGCGGGAGAAACAATGAGCAGTTCTTC.